This T cell receptor beta chain emerged from a study of blood T cell repertoires in COVID-19. Study at large: Samples representing acute and convalescent COVID-19 were sourced from the United States, Italy and Spain.

Per the authors' pipeline: The assay estimated nucleated cells by amplifying reference gene primers. The table came from immunoSEQ multiplex PCR; TCRdb's copy has only in-frame clones and leaves some out. From that table come the V and J calls and clone size; the DNA was used to work out D and trimming. There are 360,000 or so clones in the sample; roughly four fifths occur only once, and 5% to 5.5% lies in the top ten. This CDR3 spans 13 amino acids. Germline V gene sequence: CDR1 SGDLS, CDR2 YYNGEE. V trimming: 6 bases; J trimming: 5 bases; junction bases outside the gene matches: 5. The TCR was taken from a woman aged 50 to 60 who had recovered from COVID-19. The chain employs TRBV9 and TRBJ2-1; TRBD1 aligns across 7 bases. What was sequenced was PBMCs or T cells enriched from blood (not recorded which). The CDR3 is CASTFGTDNEQFF. As DNA, the CDR3 is TGTGCCAGCACGTTCGGGACAGACAATGAGCAGTTCTTC.